One sample yielded the 19 T cell receptor beta chains listed below, sequenced in a study of cytomegalovirus exposure and HLA in healthy donors. PCR primers comprised 60 Vbeta and 13 Jbeta primers. Produced via immunoSEQ multiplex PCR; TCRdb's table is partial and in-frame only. The sample lists 130,000 or so clones; roughly 79% were seen once. The sequenced sample consisted of PBMCs. These receptors came from a woman aged 18-30 years in good health and CMV-seronegative.

The chain couples TRBV7-9 to TRBJ2-3; TRBD2 agrees at 11 bases. This CDR3 spans 15 amino acids. The germline V gene encodes CDR1 SEHNR and CDR2 FQNEAQ (reference sequence). After removal of 5 bases from V and 4 bases from J, the junction contained 5 bases not matched to a gene. The CDR3 loop reads CASSLRLAGSDTQYF. The DNA of the CDR3 is TGTGCCAGCAGCCTGAGACTAGCGGGGTCAGATACGCAGTATTTT.

V gene TRBV5-6 combines with J gene TRBJ2-5, with D tentatively TRBD2 (6 bases). CDR1 SGHDT and CDR2 YYEEEE come from the germline V gene. V was pared by 4 bases and J by 4 bases, with 23 bases between. The CDR3 runs to 17 residues. The chain's CDR3 is CASSPPAGRMGGETQYF. The CDR3 coding sequence is TGTGCCAGCAGCCCCCCTGCTGGGAGGATGGGAGGAGAGACCCAGTACTTC.

The chain is built from TRBV4-1 and TRBJ2-7, with 8 bases lining up with TRBD2. From germline, CDR1 is MGHRA and CDR2 YSYEKL. The V and J ends lost 2 bases and 4 bases, in that order; junction bases with no gene match: 16. The CDR3 totals 18 residues. CDR3 sequence (DNA): TGCGCCAGCAGCCAAAGGCTAGCGGGCGAGACAGTATCTTACGAGCAGTACTTC. This encodes CASSQRLAGETVSYEQYF.

The chain uses TRBV30 and TRBJ2-1, with D perhaps matching TRBD2 (5 bases). There are 12 residues in the CDR3. V lost 3 bases to trimming and J lost 6 bases, with 9 bases between them. CDR1 is GTSNPN and CDR2 is SVGIG in the germline V gene (reference sequence). The CDR3: CAWRGVPNEQFF. As DNA, the CDR3 is TGTGCCTGGAGGGGAGTTCCCAATGAGCAGTTCTTC. Together with reference TRBV30 and TRBJ2-1, the CDR3 gives the full variable domain: SQTIHQWPATLVQPVGSPLSLECTVEGTSNPNLYWYRQAAGRGLQLLFYSVGIGQISSEVPQNLSASRPQDRQFILSSKKLLLSDSGFYLCAWRGVPNEQFFGPGTRLTVL.

This rearrangement joins TRBV30 to TRBJ1-1; D uncertain. This CDR3 has 12 amino acids. V gave up 3 bases and J gave up 0 bases, with 5 bases separating them. Germline V gives CDR1 GTSNPN, CDR2 SVGIG (reference sequence). The CDR3, as DNA: TGTGCCTGGAGGGGAGTGAACACTGAAGCTTTCTTT. Translation: CAWRGVNTEAFF.

This clone showed up just a few times. The chain has TRBV4-1 and TRBJ1-3; the D is unclear. Trimming cost V 1 base and J 0 bases, with 10 bases left between them. The CDR3 totals 16 residues. The germline V gene encodes CDR1 MGHRA and CDR2 YSYEKL. In DNA, the CDR3 is TGCGCCAGCAGCCAAGCGTTGCGGAGCTCTGGAAACACCATATATTTT. Translated: CASSQALRSSGNTIYF.

In its sample, this clone was seen many times. This sequence joins TRBV5-7 and TRBJ1-5; TRBD1 agrees at 11 bases. TRBV5-7 is reported as an ORF; its role is uncertain. V was clipped by 7 bases and J by 6 bases; unmatched bases: 9. CDR3 length: 15 amino acids. Here the CDR3 DNA reads TGTGCCAGCCTCTGGGACAGGGGGTCGGGTCAGCCCCAGCATTTT. The encoded protein is CASLWDRGSGQPQHF.

The V and J genes are TRBV30 and TRBJ1-2; D call uncertain. The V gene lost 2 bases and the J gene lost 8 bases, with 15 bases spanning the gap. CDR1 is GTSNPN, CDR2 SVGIG, per germline (reference sequence). This CDR3 has 13 amino acids. In nucleotides, the CDR3 is TGTGCCTGGAGTTTCACTTCCCCCTTCGGCTACACCTTC. Amino acid sequence: CAWSFTSPFGYTF.

This clone was picked up one time. This chain's CDR3 is CASSPTNREVGQPQHF. The CDR3 region has the DNA TGTGCCAGCAGCCCTACCAACAGGGAAGTGGGACAGCCCCAGCATTTT. V usage is TRBV7-2 and J usage is TRBJ1-5, with D tentatively TRBD1 (6 bases). CDR1 is SGHTA, CDR2 FQGNSA, per germline. CDR3 length: 16 amino acids. V dropped 5 bases and J dropped 7 bases, with 21 bases sitting between them.

This chain uses TRBV2 with TRBJ2-5, with D maybe TRBD2 (5 bases). CDR1 and CDR2 (germline): SNHLY, FYNNEI. V shed 8 bases and J shed 5 bases, with 15 bases lying between them. This CDR3 has 13 amino acids. Written as DNA, the CDR3 is TGTGCCAGCCTCCGGGGAATAGAGGAGACCCAGTACTTC. This sequence encodes CASLRGIEETQYF.

This clone was found once. The chain couples TRBV6-5 to TRBJ2-7; tentative D call: TRBD2 (5 bases). Germline assignment: CDR1 MNHEY and CDR2 SVGAGI. Between the trimmed V and J ends, which lost 1 base and 0 bases, there was a span of 7 bases. The CDR3 has 14 amino acids. The CDR3 DNA is TGTGCCAGCAGTTACTGGCGGGTCTCCTACGAGCAGTACTTC. Its translation is CASSYWRVSYEQYF.

A single count supports this clone. The rearrangement uses TRBV7-8 and TRBJ2-1; D gene unclear. This CDR3 contains 12 residues. The germline V and J ends were trimmed by 5 bases and 6 bases, with 8 bases remaining between them. Germline CDR1 SGHVS, CDR2 FQNEAQ. CDR3 loop: CASSLISNEQFF. CDR3 sequence (DNA): TGTGCCAGCAGCCTTATCTCCAATGAGCAGTTCTTC. The full variable domain, rest sourced from reference TRBV7-8 and TRBJ2-1, is GAGVSQSPRYKVAKRGQDVALRCDPISGHVSLFWYQQALGQGPEFLTYFQNEAQLDKSGLPSDRFFAERPEGSVSTLKIQRTQQEDSAVYLCASSLISNEQFFGPGTRLTVL.

Only a few counts were recorded for this clone. The chain joins TRBV30 to TRBJ2-1, with 9 bases matching TRBD2. This CDR3 comprises 14 residues. V shed 0 bases, J shed 4 bases, and the junction held 1 base outside the gene matches. Germline V gene lookup returns CDR1 GTSNPN and CDR2 SVGIG (reference sequence). The CDR3 here is CAWSVAGGYNEQFF. CDR3 nucleotides: TGTGCCTGGAGTGTAGCGGGGGGTTACAATGAGCAGTTCTTC.

The chain is built from TRBV18 and TRBJ1-2, with unresolved D. Germline V gene data show CDR1 as KGHSH and CDR2 as LQKENI. There are 13 residues in the CDR3. Trimming shortened V by 6 bases and J by 4 bases, and 12 bases separated the two germline ends. CDR3 DNA: TGTGCCAGCTCGACACGCCAGGCCTATGGCTACACCTTC. This gives the protein CASSTRQAYGYTF.

This clone appeared a single time. In nucleotides, the CDR3 is TGCGCCAGCAGTCTAGGACAGGGCTCCTACAATGAGCAGTTCTTC. Its protein is CASSLGQGSYNEQFF. The rearrangement uses TRBV4-1 and TRBJ2-1; TRBD1 matches 8 bases. V lost 6 bases and J lost 0; bases outside the gene matches: 4. The CDR3 totals 15 residues. Germline V CDR1 and CDR2: MGHRA, YSYEKL.

This rearrangement joins TRBV29-1 to TRBJ2-7; 11 bases are shared with TRBD1. Trimming cost V 5 bases and J 7 bases; bases outside gene matches: 10. In germline, CDR1 is SQVTM, CDR2 ANQGSEA. The CDR3 totals 14 residues. CDR3 sequence: CSVQKGDRGSEQYF. The CDR3 nucleotides are TGCAGCGTTCAAAAAGGGGACAGGGGGAGTGAGCAGTACTTC.

V and J are TRBV29-1 and TRBJ1-2, with D possibly TRBD1 on 6 matching bases. V shed 5 bases and J shed 4 bases, with 8 bases lying between them. This CDR3 is 11 amino acids long. CDR1 and CDR2 (germline): SQVTM, ANQGSEA. The chain's CDR3 is CSVRGGYGYTF. The DNA of the CDR3 is TGCAGCGTTCGAGGGGGCTATGGCTACACCTTC. Using reference TRBV29-1 and TRBJ1-2 for the parts outside the CDR3, the full variable domain is SAVISQKPSRDICQRGTSLTIQCQVDSQVTMMFWYRQQPGQSLTLIATANQGSEATYESGFVIDKFPISRPNLTFSTLTVSNMSPEDSSIYLCSVRGGYGYTFGSGTRLTVV.

This clone was recorded a few times. The rearrangement links TRBV7-6 to TRBJ2-1; D is uncertain. This CDR3 is built from 15 residues. V was clipped by 4 bases and J by 0 bases, with 10 bases between them. CDR1 is SGHVS, CDR2 FNYEAQ, per germline. CDR3: CASSSTTSSYNEQFF. In nucleotides, the CDR3 is TGTGCCAGCAGCTCTACTACCTCCTCCTACAATGAGCAGTTCTTC.

The sample holds a few counts of this clone. The V gene is TRBV27, the J gene TRBJ2-1; 8 positions match TRBD1. In germline, CDR1 is MNHEY, CDR2 SMNVEV (reference sequence). Trimming took 2 bases from V and 7 from J; bases not matched to a gene: 4. This CDR3 has 14 amino acids. As DNA, the CDR3 is TGTGCCAGCAGTTTAGACAGGGGCGGTAATGAGCAGTTCTTC. This gives the protein CASSLDRGGNEQFF.